The following is a TCR beta chain sequence with its context. Its antigen is as yet unknown. The entry originates in a study of T cells in Graves' hyperthyroidism and ophthalmopathy. Study-level results: The model forecast ophthalmopathy, anticipating it by a median around 6.5 months before onset.

TCR beta CDR3 region amplification was performed from RNA transcripts. A set of HTBI primers served as the primers for a first-round RT-PCR of the TCR CDR3. TCRdb ran MiXCR on the multiplex PCR reads and lists one entry per CDR3 protein. Of around 300,000 distinct CDR3 sequences listed, roughly an eighth are singletons. The CDR3 is 15 residues long. CDR1 is LNHDA, CDR2 SQIVND, per germline (reference sequence). V was clipped by 6 bases and J by 4 bases; unmatched bases: 4. This receptor was taken from a woman aged 40 to 50 with Graves' hyperthyroidism. The chain employs TRBV19 and TRBJ2-1; 12 nucleotides agree with TRBD2. Sequenced: blood. In DNA form, the CDR3 reads TGTGCCAGTAGAGAACTAGCGGGAGGATACAATGAGCAGTTCTTC. It codes for CASRELAGGYNEQFF.